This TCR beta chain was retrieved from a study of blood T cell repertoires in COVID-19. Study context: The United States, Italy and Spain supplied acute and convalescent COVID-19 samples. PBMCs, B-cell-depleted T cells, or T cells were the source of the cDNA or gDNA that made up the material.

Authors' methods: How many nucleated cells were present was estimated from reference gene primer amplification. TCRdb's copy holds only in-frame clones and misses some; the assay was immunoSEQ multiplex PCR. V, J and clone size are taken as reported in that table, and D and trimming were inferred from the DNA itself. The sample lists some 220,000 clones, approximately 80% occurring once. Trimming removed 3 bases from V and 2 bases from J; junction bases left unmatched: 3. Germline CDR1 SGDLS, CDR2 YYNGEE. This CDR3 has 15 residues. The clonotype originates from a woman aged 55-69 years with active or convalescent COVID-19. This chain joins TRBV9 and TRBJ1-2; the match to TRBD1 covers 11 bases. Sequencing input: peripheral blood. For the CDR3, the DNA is TGTGCCAGCAGCGGCGGACAGGGGGCCAACTATGGCTACACCTTC. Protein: CASSGGQGANYGYTF.